This T cell receptor (beta chain) was recovered during a study of T cell changes during pregnancy in multiple sclerosis. Deletions cut 1 base from V and 0 bases from J, with 16 bases between. This CDR3 region has 17 residues. CDR1 SGHRS and CDR2 YFSETQ come from the germline V gene. Libraries were prepared by immunoSEQ multiplex PCR; TCRdb keeps only in-frame clonotypes and omits some of them. The sample includes more than 80,000 clones, nearly 95% of them seen just once. The genes are TRBV5-1 and TRBJ1-2; a weak D match, TRBD1 (6 bases). The source was peripheral blood, collected in the second trimester of pregnancy. The sequence derives from a female donor with multiple sclerosis, enrolled in a pregnancy study. Here the CDR3 DNA reads TGCGCCAGCAGCTTGCCCGGACAGCGAAATTCTAACTATGGCTACACCTTC. It is translated as CASSLPGQRNSNYGYTF.